Listed below are T cell receptor beta chains from one sample, sequenced in a study of CD8+ T cells in alopecia areata. TCRdb's table, derived via immunoSEQ multiplex PCR, lists solely in-frame clones and lacks some. The sample holds about 150,000 clones, 87% seen once. Sample: CD8+ T cells sorted from blood, taken at week 0. These receptors were taken from a human donor with alopecia areata. CDR3s include the opening cysteine and the closing phenylalanine or tryptophan. The D gene is left open where the match is weak. A clone size is listed for some rows: how often the clone was seen (once, few, many), or a class if it is expanded.

V gene	clone size	J gene	D gene	CDR3 protein	CDR3 DNA
TRBV12-5	-	TRBJ2-3	TRBD1	CASGLKRDRSTDTQYF	TGTGCTAGTGGTTTGAAACGGGACAGAAGCACAGATACGCAGTATTTT
TRBV7-3	-	TRBJ2-1	TRBD1	CASSSDRDPNNEQFF	TGTGCCAGCAGCTCCGACAGGGACCCCAACAATGAGCAGTTCTTC
TRBV29-1	-	TRBJ2-7	-	CSVEDPSYEQYF	TGCAGCGTTGAAGACCCCTCCTACGAGCAGTACTTC
TRBV13	-	TRBJ1-1	-	CASSLGGRGTEAFF	TGTGCCAGCAGCTTGGGGGGCAGGGGCACTGAAGCTTTCTTT
TRBV11-2	-	TRBJ2-5	TRBD1	CASSFGTGVETQYF	TGTGCCAGCAGCTTCGGGACAGGGGTAGAGACCCAGTACTTC
TRBV13	-	TRBJ2-2	-	CASSPGQLTGELFF	TGTGCCAGCAGCCCCGGACAGTTGACCGGGGAGCTGTTTTTT
TRBV12-5	-	TRBJ2-1	TRBD2	CASQLALHNEQFF	TGTGCTAGCCAACTAGCGCTACACAATGAGCAGTTCTTC
TRBV2	-	TRBJ2-7	TRBD2	CATYQLVAGYSYEQYF	TGTGCCACCTACCAATTGGTAGCGGGATACTCCTACGAGCAGTACTTC
TRBV5-6	-	TRBJ2-3	-	CASSLLGDTRTDTQYF	TGTGCCAGCAGCCTCTTGGGGGACACCCGTACAGATACGCAGTATTTT
TRBV15	-	TRBJ2-2	TRBD2	CATRRSSGDDTGELFF	TGTGCCACCAGGAGATCTAGCGGAGACGACACCGGGGAGCTGTTTTTT
TRBV4-2	-	TRBJ2-5	TRBD1	CASSRGLETGVRETQYF	TGTGCCAGCAGCCGCGGGTTAGAGACAGGGGTCCGCGAGACCCAGTACTTC
TRBV7-2	few	TRBJ2-7	TRBD2	CASSLLRTSGRYEQYF	TGTGCCAGCAGCCTGCTGAGGACTAGCGGGAGATACGAGCAGTACTTC
TRBV12-5	-	TRBJ1-1	-	CASGPPGRGTEAFF	TGTGCTAGTGGACCTCCTGGAAGGGGCACTGAAGCTTTCTTT
TRBV7-9	-	TRBJ2-1	-	CASSSGMSSYNEQFF	TGTGCCAGCAGCTCAGGTATGAGCTCCTACAATGAGCAGTTCTTC
TRBV4-1	-	TRBJ2-2	TRBD1	CASSQRWMGQGYTGELFF	TGCGCCAGCAGCCAGAGATGGATGGGACAGGGTTACACCGGGGAGCTGTTTTTT
TRBV6-6	-	TRBJ2-1	-	CASLLGTGGGEQFF	TGTGCCAGCCTCCTGGGAACCGGGGGTGGTGAGCAGTTCTTC
TRBV7-9	-	TRBJ2-7	TRBD1	CASSLVGGGYEQYF	TGTGCCAGCAGCTTAGTAGGGGGCGGCTACGAGCAGTACTTC
TRBV5-6	-	TRBJ1-1	-	CASSLVYGGAKTEAFF	TGTGCCAGCAGCTTGGTTTATGGGGGGGCCAAGACTGAAGCTTTCTTT
TRBV6-1	-	TRBJ2-7	TRBD1	CASSLTGTGTYEQYF	TGTGCCAGCAGTTTAACCGGGACAGGGACCTACGAGCAGTACTTC
TRBV30	-	TRBJ1-1	TRBD1	CAWRTGGRTEAFF	TGTGCCTGGAGGACAGGGGGCAGGACTGAAGCTTTCTTT
TRBV7-9	-	TRBJ1-1	TRBD1	CASSFATGGSAEAFF	TGTGCCAGCAGCTTCGCAACAGGGGGCAGCGCTGAAGCTTTCTTT
TRBV7-9	once	TRBJ1-6	-	CASSFDGADNSPLHF	TGTGCCAGCAGCTTCGACGGGGCAGATAATTCACCCCTCCACTTT
TRBV7-9	-	TRBJ1-1	-	CASSLVTMNTEAFF	TGTGCCAGCAGCTTAGTAACCATGAACACTGAAGCTTTCTTT
TRBV7-8	medium-sized	TRBJ2-7	-	CASSLAQGGSEQYF	TGTGCCAGCAGCTTAGCGCAAGGGGGGTCCGAGCAGTACTTC
TRBV6-1	-	TRBJ2-5	-	CASSEMEGESWETQYF	TGTGCCAGCAGTGAAATGGAGGGCGAATCCTGGGAGACCCAGTACTTC
TRBV27	-	TRBJ2-3	TRBD1	CASSYRDRGTDTQYF	TGTGCCAGCAGTTACCGGGACAGGGGAACAGATACGCAGTATTTT
TRBV9	-	TRBJ1-4	-	CASSAAGATNEKLFF	TGTGCCAGCAGCGCCGCGGGCGCAACTAATGAAAAACTGTTTTTT
TRBV19	-	TRBJ2-7	TRBD2	CASSTSGRIHEQYF	TGTGCCAGTAGCACTAGCGGGAGGATCCACGAGCAGTACTTC
TRBV30	once	TRBJ2-1	-	CAWSVGTEQFF	TGTGCCTGGAGCGTTGGGACAGAGCAGTTCTTC
TRBV7-9	-	TRBJ1-2	-	CASSYPGGKGGYTF	TGTGCCAGCAGTTACCCCGGGGGCAAGGGTGGCTACACCTTC
TRBV6-5	-	TRBJ2-1	TRBD1	CASSYNARGQNEQFF	TGTGCCAGCAGTTATAATGCCAGGGGGCAGAATGAGCAGTTCTTC
TRBV5-6	-	TRBJ1-2	-	CASSIGPQTTF	TGTGCCAGCAGCATCGGACCCCAAACCACCTTC
TRBV5-4	-	TRBJ2-1	-	CASSAWQGGLSYNEQFF	TGTGCCAGCAGCGCATGGCAAGGCGGCCTCTCCTACAATGAGCAGTTCTTC
TRBV6-5	once	TRBJ1-5	-	CASRRGDQPQHF	TGTGCCAGCAGAAGGGGAGATCAGCCCCAGCATTTT
TRBV29-1	-	TRBJ2-1	TRBD1	CSVPDRGNEQFF	TGCAGCGTACCCGACAGGGGGAATGAGCAGTTCTTC
TRBV11-2	-	TRBJ2-1	-	CASNPGNEQFF	TGTGCCAGCAACCCGGGCAATGAGCAGTTCTTC
TRBV5-4	-	TRBJ2-7	TRBD2	CASSTGLAAYEQYF	TGTGCCAGCAGCACGGGACTAGCTGCCTACGAGCAGTACTTC
TRBV13	-	TRBJ1-5	-	CASSHSYSNQPQHF	TGTGCCAGCAGTCACAGTTATAGCAATCAGCCCCAGCATTTT
TRBV4-1	-	TRBJ2-7	-	CASSQDRTYEQYF	TGCGCCAGCAGCCAAGATCGGACCTACGAGCAGTACTTC
TRBV6-4	-	TRBJ2-3	-	CASSDSDGSTDTQYF	TGTGCCAGCAGTGACTCCGATGGGAGCACAGATACGCAGTATTTT
TRBV7-3	-	TRBJ1-1	-	CASSLHGTEAFF	TGTGCCAGCAGCTTACACGGCACTGAAGCTTTCTTT
TRBV27	-	TRBJ1-2	-	CASSLGGPNYGYTF	TGTGCCAGCAGTTTAGGGGGACCTAACTATGGCTACACCTTC
TRBV5-1	-	TRBJ2-7	TRBD1	CASSLGQGADEQYF	TGCGCCAGCAGCTTGGGTCAGGGGGCCGACGAGCAGTACTTC
TRBV5-5	-	TRBJ2-6	-	CASSPDEVGANVLTF	TGTGCCAGCAGTCCCGATGAAGTTGGGGCCAACGTCCTGACTTTC
TRBV6-5	-	TRBJ2-5	-	CASTPRPGLRVTQYF	TGTGCCAGCACTCCCAGGCCCGGACTAAGGGTGACCCAGTACTTC
TRBV7-9	-	TRBJ2-1	-	CASSLSYNEQFF	TGTGCCAGCAGCCTATCCTACAATGAGCAGTTCTTC
TRBV7-8	-	TRBJ2-1	TRBD2	CASISPGAGGSEQFF	TGTGCCAGCATTTCGCCAGGGGCGGGGGGGTCCGAGCAGTTCTTC
TRBV7-8	-	TRBJ2-6	-	CASSYLRSSGANVLTF	TGTGCCAGCAGCTACCTGCGTAGCTCTGGGGCCAACGTCCTGACTTTC
TRBV9	-	TRBJ2-1	-	CASSGGTPLYEQFF	TGTGCCAGCAGCGGCGGAACTCCCCTTTATGAGCAGTTCTTC
TRBV7-6	-	TRBJ2-7	TRBD1	CASSSGTGSSYEQYF	TGTGCCAGCAGCTCAGGGACAGGGAGCAGCTACGAGCAGTACTTC
TRBV7-8	-	TRBJ1-1	-	CASSLIGGNTEAFF	TGTGCCAGCAGCTTAATCGGTGGTAACACTGAAGCTTTCTTT
TRBV6-5	once	TRBJ2-1	-	CASSYSGGSSYNEQFF	TGTGCCAGCAGTTACTCAGGGGGAAGCTCCTACAATGAGCAGTTCTTC
TRBV2	-	TRBJ2-2	TRBD1	CASTQGQGDTGELFF	TGTGCCAGCACACAGGGACAGGGGGACACCGGGGAGCTGTTTTTT
TRBV30	-	TRBJ2-1	TRBD1	CAWSATGEVIHNEQFF	TGTGCCTGGAGTGCGACAGGGGAGGTCATACACAATGAGCAGTTCTTC